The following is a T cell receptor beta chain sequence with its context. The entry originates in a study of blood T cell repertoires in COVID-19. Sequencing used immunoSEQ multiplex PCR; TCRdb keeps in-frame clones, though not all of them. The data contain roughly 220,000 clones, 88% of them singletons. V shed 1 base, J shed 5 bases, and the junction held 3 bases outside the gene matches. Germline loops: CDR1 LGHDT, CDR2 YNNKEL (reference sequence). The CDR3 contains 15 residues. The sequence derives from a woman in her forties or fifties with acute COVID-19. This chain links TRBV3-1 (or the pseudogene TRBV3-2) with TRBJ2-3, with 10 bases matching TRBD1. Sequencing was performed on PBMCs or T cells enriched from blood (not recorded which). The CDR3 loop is CASSQGQGAGDTQYF. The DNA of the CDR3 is TGTGCCAGCAGCCAAGGACAGGGGGCTGGAGATACGCAGTATTTT.